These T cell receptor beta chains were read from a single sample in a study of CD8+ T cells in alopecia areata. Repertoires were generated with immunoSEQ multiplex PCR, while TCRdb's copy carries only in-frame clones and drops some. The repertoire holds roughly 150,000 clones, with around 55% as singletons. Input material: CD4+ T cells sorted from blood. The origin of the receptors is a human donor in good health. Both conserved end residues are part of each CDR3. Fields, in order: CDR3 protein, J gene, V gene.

CSVQYTAGVLGNEQFF,TRBJ2-1,TRBV29-1
CASSLGQINSGNTIYF,TRBJ1-3,TRBV7-6
CSAQGGQGPYEQYF,TRBJ2-7,TRBV29-1
CASSLVRGKVYEQYF,TRBJ2-7,TRBV5-1
CASSFAGGSETQYF,TRBJ2-5,TRBV7-9
CASSQAIRVEQYF,TRBJ2-7,TRBV4-2
CASSLRRISYGYTF,TRBJ1-2,TRBV7-8
CASSGTADSYNEQFF,TRBJ2-1,TRBV25-1
CASSYSRYQETQYF,TRBJ2-5,TRBV6-5
CASSLTGTNYGYTF,TRBJ1-2,TRBV11-2
CASNRPHRGKDEKLFF,TRBJ1-4,TRBV2
CASRKASDYNEQFF,TRBJ2-1,TRBV5-1
CASSSLGEQYF,TRBJ2-7,TRBV7-2
CATSVKGAGANVLTF,TRBJ2-6,TRBV15
CASRGGIGDHEQYF,TRBJ2-7,TRBV6-5
CASSQSGTGSNTQYF,TRBJ2-3,TRBV5-1
CASRGTHSNQPQHF,TRBJ1-5,TRBV28
CASSKASGASYEQYF,TRBJ2-7,TRBV27
CSVETGYQETQYF,TRBJ2-5,TRBV29-1
CSVEGAGYGYTF,TRBJ1-2,TRBV29-1
CASSSSPAPSYNEQFF,TRBJ2-1,TRBV5-1
CATSRDSLYEQYF,TRBJ2-7,TRBV15
CASKETQGGYGYTF,TRBJ1-2,TRBV2
CASSVGVTQYF,TRBJ2-3,TRBV5-1
CSVARGGTEAFF,TRBJ1-1,TRBV29-1
CASSLAETGKIVYEQYF,TRBJ2-7,TRBV7-9
CSVVLAVISYNEQFF,TRBJ2-1,TRBV29-1
CSVRRNAGYNEQFF,TRBJ2-1,TRBV29-1
CSVPGPGTAEETQYF,TRBJ2-5,TRBV29-1
CSVDSPGSSYEQYF,TRBJ2-7,TRBV29-1
CASSLPDGAEKLFF,TRBJ1-4,TRBV5-1
CASATFGRNTGELFF,TRBJ2-2,TRBV12-5
CASSLRGQATYEQYF,TRBJ2-7,TRBV5-1
CASSITGTYSNQPQHF,TRBJ1-5,TRBV19
CASSLLQTSGSTDTQYF,TRBJ2-3,TRBV11-2
CASSQGEYGFQLGNEQFF,TRBJ2-1,TRBV4-2
CSVSQSWETQYF,TRBJ2-5,TRBV29-1
CSVQERGVPPVQYF,TRBJ2-7,TRBV29-1
CASSPPGGRRDEQFF,TRBJ2-1,TRBV25-1
CASSVVSGPDTQYF,TRBJ2-3,TRBV9
CASSLELLNYGYTF,TRBJ1-2,TRBV5-4
CASSPGGPTGELFF,TRBJ2-2,TRBV28
CASSQATGTSVVETQYF,TRBJ2-5,TRBV4-1
CASSATSGERNEQFF,TRBJ2-1,TRBV6-5
CSVEVWGQGVNIQYF,TRBJ2-4,TRBV29-1
CASSLGGAKNIQYF,TRBJ2-4,TRBV7-9
CASSPRVAGGGETQYF,TRBJ2-5,TRBV6-6
CASRADGYTF,TRBJ1-2,TRBV6-1
CASSSSYSGSLNEQYF,TRBJ2-7,TRBV28
CASSSQPQHF,TRBJ1-5,TRBV28
CSAEVYEQYF,TRBJ2-7,TRBV20-1
CSANRDDEQYF,TRBJ2-7,TRBV20-1
CASSPGSYEQYF,TRBJ2-7,TRBV18
CASSPPGRVAYEQYF,TRBJ2-7,TRBV5-1
CASSQVFSGNSYNEQFF,TRBJ2-1,TRBV4-1